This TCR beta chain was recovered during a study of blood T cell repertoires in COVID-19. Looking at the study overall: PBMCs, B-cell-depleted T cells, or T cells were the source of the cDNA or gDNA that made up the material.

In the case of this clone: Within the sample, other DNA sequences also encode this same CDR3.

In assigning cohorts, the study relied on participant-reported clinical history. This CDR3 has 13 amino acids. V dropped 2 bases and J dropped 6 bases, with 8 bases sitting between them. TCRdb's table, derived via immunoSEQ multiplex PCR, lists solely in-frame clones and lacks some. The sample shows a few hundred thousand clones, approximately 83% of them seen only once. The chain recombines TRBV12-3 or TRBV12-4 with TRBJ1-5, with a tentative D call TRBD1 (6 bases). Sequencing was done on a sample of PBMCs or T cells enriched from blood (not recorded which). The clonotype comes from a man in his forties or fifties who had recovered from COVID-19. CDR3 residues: CASSLLGGQPQHF. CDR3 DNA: TGTGCCAGCAGTTTATTAGGGGGTCAGCCCCAGCATTTT.